One and the same sample provided the 30 T cell receptor beta chains below, sequenced in a study of vaccination effects on CD4 cells after COVID-19. ViraFEST assay sequencing came after antigen-specific CD4+ T cells were expanded with viral peptide pools. Isolation of CD4+ T cells took place after approximately 10 days of culture. Vaccine administered to participants consisted of two doses of either BNT162b2 or mRNA-1273. Data came from immunoSEQ multiplex PCR; TCRdb stores just in-frame clones and leaves some out. The sample yields around 46,000 clones, 65% to 75% seen once. No cognate antigen is known for these TCRs. This material consisted of CD4+ T cells from PBMCs cultured with HCoV-OC43 spike peptides, taken after COVID-19 vaccination. Subset indicated: HCoV-OC43 spike overlapping peptide pool stimulation. Every receptor here comes from a human donor who received a COVID-19 vaccine.

The chain uses TRBV29-1 and TRBJ2-3; 9 nucleotides agree with TRBD1. The J segment lost 2 bases and the V segment lost 6 bases, leaving 9 bases of the junction unmatched. This CDR3 is built from 15 residues. Germline V CDR1 and CDR2: SQVTM, ANQGSEA. CDR3: CSVSPGQGSTDTQYF. The CDR3 bases are TGCAGCGTGTCCCCGGGACAGGGCTCCACAGATACGCAGTATTTT.

This clone was found once. The chain recombines TRBV11-3 with TRBJ2-1, with D perhaps given as TRBD1 or TRBD2 (5 bases each). V was cut by 0 bases and J by 5 bases, with 8 bases left in between. Germline loops: CDR1 SGHNT, CDR2 YENEEA. The CDR3 loop spans 14 amino acids. The CDR3 here is CASSLDGGDNEQFF. The CDR3 region has the DNA TGTGCCAGCAGCTTAGATGGGGGAGACAATGAGCAGTTCTTC. Supplemented by reference TRBV11-3 and TRBJ2-1, the full variable domain reads EAGVVQSPRYKIIEKKQPVAFWCNPISGHNTLYWYLQNLGQGPELLIRYENEEAVDDSQLPKDRFSAERLKGVDSTLKIQPAELGDSAVYLCASSLDGGDNEQFFGPGTRLTVL.

In this sample, this clone turned up once. The rearrangement links TRBV2 to TRBJ1-4; TRBD1 might be the D (5 bases). Germline V gene data show CDR1 as SNHLY and CDR2 as FYNNEI. V shed 6 bases and J shed 5 bases, with 13 bases lying between them. The CDR3 has 14 amino acids. For the CDR3, the DNA is TGTGCCAGCAGGCCGGGGCTGAGGAATGAAAAACTGTTTTTT. It encodes CASRPGLRNEKLFF.

The rearrangement links TRBV2 to TRBJ1-5; 8 bases agree with TRBD1. Germline values: CDR1 SNHLY, CDR2 FYNNEI. The CDR3 spans 14 residues. V dropped 3 bases and J dropped 2; count of bases not matched to a gene: 0. CDR3 amino acids: CASSEGQGNQPQHF. In DNA form, the CDR3 reads TGTGCCAGCAGTGAGGGACAGGGCAATCAGCCCCAGCATTTT.

The rearrangement uses TRBV18 and TRBJ2-3; 10 bases map to TRBD2. This CDR3 is 16 amino acids long. Germline V gene data show CDR1 as KGHSH and CDR2 as LQKENI. The V gene end was trimmed by 3 bases and the J gene end by 2 bases; junction bases not matched to a gene: 5. In DNA form, the CDR3 reads TGTGCCAGCTCACCTATAGCGGGAGGTAACACAGATACGCAGTATTTT. This gives the protein CASSPIAGGNTDTQYF.

J is TRBJ2-3 and V is TRBV6-5, with D perhaps TRBD1 (5 bases). The CDR3 length is 15 residues. Germline V gene data show CDR1 as MNHEY and CDR2 as SVGAGI. V was pared by 1 base and J by 3 bases, with 11 bases between. The CDR3 nucleotides are TGTGCCAGCAGTTACTTCGGCAGGGTTACAGATACGCAGTATTTT. It yields the protein CASSYFGRVTDTQYF.

The chain has TRBV5-5 and TRBJ2-1; D is ambiguous. V was trimmed by 6 bases and J by 0 bases, leaving 19 bases between them. The germline V gene encodes CDR1 SGHKS and CDR2 YYEKEE (reference sequence). CDR3 size: 17 residues. Here the CDR3 DNA reads TGTGCCAGCAAGAAACAGACCAATTTGCCCTCCTACAATGAGCAGTTCTTC. The encoded protein is CASKKQTNLPSYNEQFF.

The rearrangement links TRBV6-5 to TRBJ1-4; a weak D match, TRBD1 (6 bases). The germline CDR1 and CDR2 sequences are MNHEY and SVGAGI. The CDR3 spans 15 residues. Between the trimmed V and J ends, which lost 1 base and 8 bases, there was a span of 14 bases. CDR3 in amino acids: CASSYWTGAREKLFF. CDR3 in DNA: TGTGCCAGCAGTTACTGGACGGGGGCTAGAGAAAAACTGTTTTTT.

J is TRBJ2-1 and V is TRBV4-1; 12 nucleotides line up with TRBD2. The trim removed 1 base at V and 0 bases at J, leaving 10 bases unmatched. The germline CDR1 and CDR2 sequences are MGHRA and YSYEKL. This CDR3 contains 20 residues. The CDR3 region is CASSQVGLAGGPSSYNEQFF. The CDR3 coding sequence is TGCGCCAGCAGCCAAGTGGGTCTAGCGGGGGGGCCAAGCTCCTACAATGAGCAGTTCTTC.

The chain is built from TRBV6-5 and TRBJ2-1; 9 bases match TRBD1. V trimming: 5 bases; J trimming: 7 bases; junction bases outside the gene matches: 6. The CDR3 length is 14 residues. Germline values: CDR1 MNHEY, CDR2 SVGAGI. DNA for the CDR3: TGTGCCAGCAGTACCGGGACAGGGTCAAATGAGCAGTTCTTC. As protein: CASSTGTGSNEQFF.

The chain carries TRBV7-9 and TRBJ2-3, with 9 bases matching TRBD2. The CDR3 totals 16 residues. J was trimmed by 4 bases and V by 4 bases; bases with no gene match: 9. CDR1 and CDR2 (germline): SEHNR, FQNEAQ (reference sequence). The CDR3 reads CASSSPYLAGADTQYF. CDR3 sequence (DNA): TGTGCCAGCAGCTCCCCGTATTTAGCGGGAGCAGATACGCAGTATTTT.

This clone was observed a single time. The chain joins TRBV23-1 to TRBJ2-5; D is tentatively TRBD1 or TRBD2 (6 bases each). TRBV23-1 is filed as an ORF, its function uncertain. The CDR3 loop spans 15 amino acids. V dropped 2 bases and J dropped 5 bases, with 15 bases sitting between them. For the CDR3, the DNA is TGCGCCAGCAGTCAAAAGGCCGGGGGCGCGGAGACCCAGTACTTC. Residues: CASSQKAGGAETQYF.

In its sample, this clone was seen a few times. The chain joins TRBV27 to TRBJ2-3; TRBD1 matches at 9 bases. Per the germline V gene, CDR1 is MNHEY and CDR2 is SMNVEV (reference sequence). The junction had 17 bases not matched to a gene; V was cut back by 2 bases and J by 8 bases. The CDR3 is 18 residues long. CDR3: CASSLQPPAGTGLGTQYF. The CDR3 DNA reads as TGTGCCAGCAGTTTACAGCCTCCCGCCGGGACAGGGTTGGGTACGCAGTATTTT.

The V gene is TRBV10-3, the J gene TRBJ2-7; tentatively, D is TRBD1 (5 bases). V lost 7 bases and J 4 bases, leaving 17 bases between the germline ends. CDR1 is ENHRY and CDR2 is SYGVKD in the germline V gene. This CDR3 is built from 14 residues. The CDR3 loop reads CAITKQAFEYEQYF. The CDR3 DNA reads as TGTGCCATCACCAAACAGGCGTTTGAATACGAGCAGTACTTC.

The rearrangement uses TRBV2 and TRBJ1-2; D is uncertain. The germline V and J ends were trimmed by 1 base and 4 bases, with 4 bases remaining between them. This CDR3 is built from 12 residues. Looked up from germline, CDR1 is SNHLY and CDR2 is FYNNEI. The CDR3 spells CASSEDIYGYTF. The CDR3, as DNA: TGTGCCAGCAGTGAAGACATCTATGGCTACACCTTC.

This clone has just one count. The V gene is TRBV29-1, the J gene TRBJ2-3; maybe TRBD1 (5 bases). CDR1 and CDR2 from the germline V gene are SQVTM and ANQGSEA. The CDR3 is 17 amino acids. Trimming removed 4 bases at V and 0 bases at J, with 20 bases between. The CDR3 nucleotides are TGCAGCGTTGGGGCAGGGCTAAAGTTTTCTAGCACAGATACGCAGTATTTT. It codes for CSVGAGLKFSSTDTQYF.

This rearrangement joins TRBV6-4 to TRBJ2-2, with 11 bases identical to TRBD1. This CDR3 has 15 residues. Germline V gene lookup returns CDR1 MRHNA and CDR2 SNTAGT. V shed 6 bases and J 6 bases; nucleotides not matched to a gene: 6. The CDR3 protein is CASRGQGAYAGELFF. CDR3 sequence (DNA): TGTGCCAGCAGAGGACAGGGGGCTTACGCCGGGGAGCTGTTTTTT.

V and J are TRBV4-1 and TRBJ2-5; D is uncertain. The V end was cut by 3 bases, the J end by 6 bases, with 14 bases between. This CDR3 contains 14 residues. Germline loops: CDR1 MGHRA, CDR2 YSYEKL. The CDR3 nucleotides are TGCGCCAGCAGCCAGTCGGGCGCCTCTAAGACCCAGTACTTC. Translating gives CASSQSGASKTQYF.

The DNA of the CDR3 is TGTGCCAGCAGTGAAGTTTCTGCCTACGAGCAGTACTTC. Encoded protein: CASSEVSAYEQYF. The chain links TRBV6-1 to TRBJ2-7; the D is unclear. The CDR3 extends over 13 amino acids. The V end was cut by 1 base, the J end by 2 bases, with 6 bases between. The germline V gene encodes CDR1 MNHNS and CDR2 SASEGT.

This clone came up once. The chain uses TRBV6-5 and TRBJ1-1; D may be TRBD1 (5 bases). Germline V gene lookup returns CDR1 MNHEY and CDR2 SVGAGI. This CDR3 is built from 13 residues. V lost 3 bases to trimming and J lost 2 bases, with 7 bases between them. The CDR3 DNA sequence: TGTGCCAGCAGTTATAGGGACAACACTGAAGCTTTCTTT. The encoded protein is CASSYRDNTEAFF.

The rearrangement uses TRBV12-5 and TRBJ1-2, with TRBD1 identical over 7 bases. CDR1 is LGHNT and CDR2 is FRNRAP in the germline V gene. The CDR3 totals 16 residues. V shed 2 bases, J shed 2 bases, and the junction held 8 bases outside the gene matches. The CDR3 loop is CASGLYGQDRNYGYTF. The CDR3 bases are TGTGCTAGTGGTTTGTATGGACAGGACAGGAACTATGGCTACACCTTC.

This sequence joins TRBV3-1 (or the pseudogene TRBV3-2) and TRBJ1-5, with D unclear. Germline CDR1 LGHDT, CDR2 YNNKEL (reference sequence). The CDR3 is 13 residues long. Trimming pared 1 base from V and 9 bases from J, leaving 10 bases between. The CDR3 spells CASSQASSGPQHF. CDR3 nucleotides: TGTGCCAGCAGCCAAGCGAGCTCAGGGCCCCAGCATTTT.

The chain combines TRBV2 with TRBJ1-5; the D gene is possibly TRBD1 (6 bases). Germline-derived CDR1 and CDR2 are SNHLY and FYNNEI. V lost 6 bases to trimming and J lost 0 bases, with 12 bases between them. This CDR3 has 15 residues. The CDR3 region is CASSEQGLSNQPQHF. The CDR3 nucleotides are TGTGCCAGCAGCGAACAGGGTCTTAGCAATCAGCCCCAGCATTTT. Filled out from reference TRBV2 and TRBJ1-5, the complete variable domain reads EPEVTQTPSHQVTQMGQEVILRCVPISNHLYFYWYRQILGQKVEFLVSFYNNEISEKSEIFDDQFSVERPDGSNFTLKIRSTKLEDSAMYFCASSEQGLSNQPQHFGDGTRLSIL.

The rearrangement uses TRBV4-2 and TRBJ2-3; 9 positions agree with TRBD2. Looked up from germline, CDR1 is LGHNA and CDR2 is YNFKEQ. Trimming removed 4 bases from V and 4 bases from J; junction bases left unmatched: 6. This CDR3 contains 15 residues. CDR3 coding DNA: TGTGCCAGCAGCCGAGAAGCGGGAGGTGCAGATACGCAGTATTTT. Amino acids: CASSREAGGADTQYF.

The gene calls are TRBV11-2 and TRBJ1-2, with no clear D. Germline assignment: CDR1 SGHAT and CDR2 FQNNGV. The germline V and J ends were trimmed by 6 bases and 2 bases, with 10 bases remaining between them. The CDR3 runs to 13 residues. CDR3 DNA sequence: TGTGCCAGCAGTTTGACGGACAACTATGGCTACACCTTC. Translating gives CASSLTDNYGYTF.

The chain is built from TRBV11-2 and TRBJ2-7, with no clear D. The CDR3 is 14 residues long. Trimming stripped 4 bases from V and 2 bases from J, with 12 bases between. CDR1 and CDR2 from the germline V gene are SGHAT and FQNNGV. The CDR3 sequence is CASSSTRSPYEQYF. CDR3 nucleotide sequence: TGTGCCAGCAGCTCGACACGATCACCCTACGAGCAGTACTTC.

The J gene is TRBJ1-3, the V gene TRBV5-6; weak D call: TRBD1 (6 bases). The CDR3 is 14 amino acids. V was trimmed by 6 bases and J by 2 bases, leaving 12 bases between them. The germline gives CDR1 SGHDT, CDR2 YYEEEE. CDR3 bases: TGTGCCAGCACCGACAGGCGAACTGGAAACACCATATATTTT. This codes for CASTDRRTGNTIYF.

CDR3 sequence: CASSFGLAGGIDEQFF. CDR3 bases: TGTGCCAGCAGCTTTGGACTAGCGGGAGGTATCGATGAGCAGTTCTTC. The rearrangement uses TRBV11-2 and TRBJ2-1; 14 bases align to TRBD2. The CDR3 is 16 residues long. The V and J ends lost 3 bases and 8 bases, in that order; junction bases with no gene match: 6. The germline gives CDR1 SGHAT, CDR2 FQNNGV.

The chain combines TRBV27 with TRBJ2-5; possible D gene TRBD2, 7 bases. The CDR3 length is 13 residues. V was pared by 11 bases and J by 4 bases, with 17 bases between. Germline CDR1 MNHEY, CDR2 SMNVEV (reference sequence). The CDR3 nucleotides read TGTGCCTGTCTGGGGGGAGGGGGAGAGACCCAGTACTTC. This translates into CACLGGGGETQYF.

Comments on this clone: The sample carries other DNA sequences with the same CDR3. The gene calls are TRBV3-1 (or the pseudogene TRBV3-2) and TRBJ2-7, with unresolved D. The CDR3 extends over 14 amino acids. Trimming left V 1 base short and J 3 bases short, with 10 bases between. In germline, CDR1 is LGHDT, CDR2 YNNKEL (reference sequence). The CDR3 DNA sequence: TGTGCCAGCAGCCAAGGGCTAAATAGCTACGAGCAGTACTTC. Translation gives CASSQGLNSYEQYF.